Here is one T cell receptor (beta chain) with its context. Antigen: not known. Germline lookup yields CDR1 MDHEN and CDR2 SYDVKM. The CDR3 runs 15 residues. V lost 2 bases, J lost 0 bases, and 10 bases lay in between. This sample is drawn from a study of graft-versus-host responses after intestinal transplantation. Study information: Among the recipients, all got anti-thymocyte globulin induction and then tacrolimus and steroids for approximately 3 years.

TCRdb's table, derived via immunoSEQ multiplex PCR, lists solely in-frame clones and lacks some. The sample has roughly 120,000 clones, approximately 92% seen once. The source material was unstimulated CD8+ T cells sorted from spleen or lymph node cells, sampled before intestinal transplant. The clonotype was recovered from a human donor who received an intestinal transplant. V usage is TRBV28 and J usage is TRBJ1-1, with D possibly TRBD1 on 6 matching bases. CDR3 region: CASSLDQGMNTEAFF. The CDR3 DNA is TGTGCCAGCAGTTTAGACCAGGGGATGAACACTGAAGCTTTCTTT.